Shown below are 22 T cell receptor beta chains from a single sample sequenced in a study of T-cell memory formation after mild COVID-19. Each CDR3 protein is one row after TCRdb ran MiXCR on the 5' RACE reads. Found here are some 120,000 distinct CDR3 sequences, 15% to 20% of them singletons; the top ten hold 4.5% to 6.5%. The sequenced material came from PBMCs or a T cell subset sorted from them (not recorded which). These receptors all stem from a man between 18 and 29 years old who had mild COVID-19 (a few samples of this study predate the infection). Cell type and time point are not known.

The V and J genes are TRBV20-1 and TRBJ2-3, with 13 bases aligning to TRBD2. This CDR3 has 16 amino acids. Germline-derived CDR1 and CDR2 are DFQATT and SNEGSKA (reference sequence). V lost 7 bases and J lost 1; bases outside the gene matches: 8. CDR3 protein: CSVIPGTSGGTDTQYF. The CDR3 DNA sequence: TGCAGTGTCATTCCCGGGACTAGCGGGGGCACAGATACGCAGTATTTT.

The gene calls are TRBV7-2 and TRBJ2-7, with TRBD2 matching over 9 bases. The CDR3 is 15 amino acids. J lost 4 bases, V lost 5 bases, and 9 bases had no gene match. Germline values: CDR1 SGHTA, CDR2 FQGNSA. CDR3 in amino acids: CASSGAAGGQYEQYF. The CDR3 DNA sequence: TGTGCCAGCAGCGGCGCGGCGGGGGGGCAGTACGAGCAGTACTTC.

V gene TRBV6-5 combines with J gene TRBJ2-5; D is uncertain. Deletions cut 0 bases from V and 5 bases from J, with 13 bases between. The length of the CDR3 is 15 residues. Germline CDR1 is MNHEY and CDR2 is SVGAGI. In DNA, the CDR3 is TGTGCCAGCAGTTACTCTAGTGGGTTGGGTGAGACCCAGTACTTC. This encodes CASSYSSGLGETQYF.

The genes are TRBV5-1 and TRBJ2-5; D is tentatively TRBD1 or TRBD2 (5 bases each). CDR1 SGHRS and CDR2 YFSETQ come from the germline V gene. V was pared by 6 bases and J by 7 bases, with 19 bases between. The CDR3 contains 14 residues. CDR3 protein: CASKRGAADMTQYF. CDR3 nucleotides: TGCGCCAGCAAGCGAGGGGCGGCCGATATGACCCAGTACTTC.

As concerns this clonotype: Germline is not matched at one junction end, which may reflect a read error. This rearrangement joins TRBV25-1 to TRBJ1-2, with D tentatively TRBD1 (5 bases). This CDR3 contains 11 residues. Germline CDR1 reads MGHDK; CDR2 reads SYGVNS. The DNA of the CDR3 is TGTGCCAGCAGTGACTGGGGGGGGGTGTTCTTC. Its protein product is CASSDWGGVFF.

The table lists this clonotype with a few counts. The chain combines TRBV10-3 with TRBJ2-7; D may be TRBD1 (5 bases). The CDR3 runs to 13 residues. V was cut by 6 bases and J by 4 bases, with 13 bases left in between. Germline CDR1 reads ENHRY; CDR2 reads SYGVKD. DNA of the CDR3: TGTGCCATCAGGAAGACAGACTCGTACGAGCAGTACGTC. It specifies CAIRKTDSYEQYV.

This clonotype turned up a few times. The gene calls are TRBV18 and TRBJ1-5; no clear D. Germline CDR1 KGHSH, CDR2 LQKENI. V was clipped by 3 bases and J by 0 bases, with 9 bases between them. The CDR3 length is 15 residues. The CDR3: CASSPPWDSNQPQHF. The CDR3 coding sequence is TGTGCCAGCTCACCCCCGTGGGATAGCAATCAGCCCCAGCATTTT.

The chain recombines TRBV3-1 with TRBJ2-7; the D call may be TRBD1 or TRBD2 (5 bases each). Germline lookup yields CDR1 LGHDT and CDR2 YNNKEL (reference sequence). The CDR3 spans 15 residues. With 1 base removed from V and 4 bases from J, the gap between germline ends came to 14 bases. CDR3 loop: CASSQGRDAPYEQYF. CDR3 nucleotide sequence: TGTGCCAGCAGCCAAGGACGGGACGCACCTTACGAGCAGTACTTC.

This CDR3 is CASGYGQGSEAFF. DNA of the CDR3: TGTGCCAGCGGCTACGGACAGGGTTCTGAAGCTTTCTTT. The J gene is TRBJ1-1, the V gene TRBV28, with 8 bases identical to TRBD1. This CDR3 has 13 amino acids. With V trimmed by 8 bases and J by 6 bases, 8 bases remained unmatched. The germline CDR1 and CDR2 sequences are MDHEN and SYDVKM.

The chain joins TRBV7-7 to TRBJ2-1; TRBD1 matches at 8 bases. J gave up 0 bases and V 5 bases, and 3 bases lay outside the gene matches. The CDR3 covers 15 residues. CDR1 and CDR2 (germline): SSHAT, FNYEAQ (reference sequence). Here the CDR3 DNA reads TGTGCCAGCAGCGCAGACAGGGGCTCCTACAATGAGCAGTTCTTC. It yields the protein CASSADRGSYNEQFF.

This clonotype came up a few times. The J gene is TRBJ2-3, the V gene TRBV5-1, with D perhaps matching TRBD2 (6 bases). Germline V CDR1 and CDR2: SGHRS, YFSETQ. Trimming cost V 5 bases and J 1 base, with 14 bases left between them. CDR3 length: 15 residues. The CDR3 DNA is TGCGCCAGCAGTCCCGGGGGAACACGCACAGATACGCAGTATTTT. Amino acid sequence: CASSPGGTRTDTQYF.

This clonotype has more than one count but fewer than ten. V usage is TRBV10-1 and J usage is TRBJ2-3; 7 positions match TRBD2. This CDR3 has 16 amino acids. Germline CDR1 and CDR2: WNHNN and SYGVQD (reference sequence). V lost 3 bases to trimming and J lost 2 bases; unmatched junction nucleotides: 8. The CDR3 DNA is TGCGCCAGCAGTGACGGGGGGAAGGGCTACACAGATACGCAGTATTTT. Residues: CASSDGGKGYTDTQYF.

The V gene is TRBV24-1, the J gene TRBJ2-5; 11 bases align to TRBD1. Unmatched junction bases numbered 4, after V lost 4 bases and J lost 4 bases. Germline V gene lookup returns CDR1 KGHDR and CDR2 SFDVKD. There are 15 residues in the CDR3. In nucleotides, the CDR3 is TGTGCCACCAGTGACTCCGGGACAGGGGGAGAGACCCAGTACTTC. It translates to CATSDSGTGGETQYF.

This clonotype was recorded at least ten times. The chain is built from TRBV5-1 and TRBJ2-3; 8 bases align to TRBD1. The ends lost 4 bases at V and 4 bases at J; junction bases unmatched: 8. CDR1 and CDR2 (germline): SGHRS, YFSETQ. The CDR3 has 15 amino acids. This CDR3 is CASSRTGIGSDTQYF. In nucleotides, the CDR3 is TGCGCCAGCAGCCGGACAGGGATCGGCTCAGATACGCAGTATTTT.

The sample holds a few counts of this clonotype. The chain recombines TRBV29-1 with TRBJ1-1; D is unclear. The CDR3 covers 14 residues. The V and J ends lost 7 bases and 1 base respectively, with 16 bases between them. Germline CDR1 SQVTM, CDR2 ANQGSEA. CDR3 in amino acids: CSARTQSANTEAFF. The CDR3 nucleotides read TGCAGCGCCCGGACGCAGAGCGCGAACACTGAAGCTTTCTTT.

This sequence joins TRBV2 and TRBJ1-5, with D maybe TRBD1 (5 bases). Trimming removed 2 bases at V and 4 bases at J, with 9 bases between. Per the germline V gene, CDR1 is SNHLY and CDR2 is FYNNEI. The CDR3 is 14 residues long. CDR3 residues: CASSELAGNQPQHF. The CDR3 nucleotides read TGTGCCAGCAGTGAACTGGCAGGGAATCAGCCCCAGCATTTT.

The rearrangement joins TRBV6-2 or TRBV6-3 to TRBJ1-1, with D hard to call. Germline V CDR1 and CDR2: MNHEY, SVGEGT. This CDR3 region has 14 residues. V was trimmed by 7 bases and J by 4 bases, leaving 16 bases between them. CDR3 in DNA: TGTGCCAGCACCTTCCAGGAGGCGAGCACTGAAGCTTTCTTT. This gives the protein CASTFQEASTEAFF.

The chain combines TRBV6-1 with TRBJ2-1; no firm D call. In germline, CDR1 is MNHNS, CDR2 SASEGT. The CDR3 spans 15 residues. Trimming left V 6 bases short and J 3 bases short, with 15 bases between. CDR3 protein: CASRSLPSHYNEQFF. Here the CDR3 DNA reads TGTGCCAGCAGATCGCTTCCGAGCCACTACAATGAGCAGTTCTTC.

This clonotype was detected a few times. V gene TRBV7-9 combines with J gene TRBJ1-1, with 7 bases lining up with TRBD1. In germline, CDR1 is SEHNR, CDR2 FQNEAQ (reference sequence). V was pared by 3 bases and J by 1 base, with 2 bases of the junction left unmatched. CDR3 size: 14 residues. CDR3 in amino acids: CASSFGQANTEAFF. The CDR3 DNA reads as TGTGCCAGCAGCTTTGGACAGGCGAACACTGAAGCTTTCTTT.

This clonotype was detected a few times. The rearrangement links TRBV12-3 or TRBV12-4 to TRBJ2-7; 9 bases line up with TRBD1. This CDR3 is 16 amino acids long. After removal of 3 bases from V and 2 bases from J, the junction contained 8 bases not matched to a gene. CDR3 nucleotides: TGTGCCAGCAGTTTGTGGGGACAGGGACCTACCTACGAGCAGTACTTC. The encoded protein is CASSLWGQGPTYEQYF.

This clonotype showed up many times. The germline gene is not matched at one end of the junction; a read error may be the cause. The chain has TRBV5-6 and TRBJ2-3; D unresolved. The CDR3 extends over 13 amino acids. CDR1 and CDR2 (germline): SGHDT, YYEEEE. The CDR3 protein is CASSLPPSPRRDF. Written as DNA, the CDR3 is TGTGCCAGCAGCTTGCCCCCTTCCCCCCGTCGGGATTTT. Full variable domain (rest looked up from reference TRBV5-6 and TRBJ2-3): DAGVTQSPTHLIKTRGQQVTLRCSPKSGHDTVSWYQQALGQGPQFIFQYYEEEERQRGNFPDRFSGHQFPNYSSELNVNALLLGDSALYLCASSLPPSPRRDFGPGTRLTVL.

Only a few counts were recorded for this clonotype. The J gene is TRBJ1-5, the V gene TRBV28; 8 nucleotides agree with TRBD1. The CDR3 is 15 amino acids. V lost 5 bases, J lost 4 bases, and 7 bases stayed unmatched. Germline CDR1 MDHEN, CDR2 SYDVKM. CDR3 nucleotides: TGTGCCAGCAGTCCCCCAGGGGGCGAGAATCAGCCCCAGCATTTT. It specifies CASSPPGGENQPQHF.